Listed below are T cell receptor beta chains from one sample, sequenced in a study of blood T cell repertoires in COVID-19. Measured with immunoSEQ multiplex PCR; TCRdb has only the in-frame clones, and not every one. Among approximately 92,000 clones listed, around nine tenths were seen once. The sample taken for sequencing was peripheral blood. The receptors originated from an older woman with COVID-19, enrolled during active disease. Each CDR3 is given with its conserved first and last residue. Fields, in order: CDR3 length, V gene, J gene, CDR3 protein.

length: 15; V: TRBV28; J: TRBJ2-3; CDR3: CASSPVGEGTDTQYF
length: 14; V: TRBV14; J: TRBJ1-3; CDR3: CASSPRISADTIYF
length: 15; V: TRBV10-3; J: TRBJ1-4; CDR3: CAIVPGQGVREKLFF
length: 13; V: TRBV4-1; J: TRBJ1-2; CDR3: CASSRTGFYGYTF
length: 12; V: TRBV28; J: TRBJ2-7; CDR3: CASGEAVFEQYF
length: 15; V: TRBV18; J: TRBJ1-2; CDR3: CASSPSRGLVYGYTF
length: 15; V: TRBV16; J: TRBJ2-7; CDR3: CASSQSGQYSYEQYF
length: 16; V: TRBV4-2; J: TRBJ1-2; CDR3: CASSPSQAGGNYGYTF
length: 13; V: TRBV12-3/TRBV12-4; J: TRBJ1-4; CDR3: CASHRGGGEKLFF
length: 13; V: TRBV2; J: TRBJ2-5; CDR3: CASSPSFGETQYF
length: 13; V: TRBV5-8; J: TRBJ1-1; CDR3: CASSLTGTTEAFF
length: 13; V: TRBV11-3; J: TRBJ2-7; CDR3: CASSLTRSYEQYF
length: 14; V: TRBV27; J: TRBJ2-7; CDR3: CATKRLLASYEQYF
length: 14; V: TRBV7-2; J: TRBJ2-7; CDR3: CASSLGLRGHEQYF
length: 16; V: TRBV4-2; J: TRBJ2-7; CDR3: CASSQASGAGPYEQYF
length: 13; V: TRBV4-1; J: TRBJ1-2; CDR3: CASSRTGAYGYTF
length: 15; V: TRBV5-5; J: TRBJ1-5; CDR3: CASSADTRSNQPQHF
length: 15; V: TRBV5-5; J: TRBJ1-3; CDR3: CASSGTGGIGNTIYF
length: 14; V: TRBV7-9; J: TRBJ1-4; CDR3: CASSLGQINEKLFF
length: 15; V: TRBV15; J: TRBJ2-2; CDR3: CATSRRDSNTGELFF
length: 12; V: TRBV29-1; J: TRBJ2-7; CDR3: CSVEDPLDEQYF
length: 13; V: TRBV5-1; J: TRBJ1-1; CDR3: CASSLTGATEAFF
length: 12; V: TRBV12-3/TRBV12-4; J: TRBJ1-2; CDR3: CASSPGVYGYTF
length: 15; V: TRBV6-5; J: TRBJ2-7; CDR3: CASSYDRGSPVEQYF
length: 14; V: TRBV6-2/TRBV6-3; J: TRBJ1-2; CDR3: CASTPWGTAYGYTF
length: 15; V: TRBV7-6; J: TRBJ1-3; CDR3: CASSLGFRGSGTIYF
length: 16; V: TRBV5-1; J: TRBJ2-6; CDR3: CASSLVIGSGANVLTF
length: 14; V: TRBV29-1; J: TRBJ2-5; CDR3: CSVEGGGRRETQYF
length: 13; V: TRBV6-5; J: TRBJ2-7; CDR3: CASTSGGPYEQYF
length: 16; V: TRBV18; J: TRBJ2-3; CDR3: CASSQGTSGMTDTQYF
length: 15; V: TRBV7-2; J: TRBJ1-6; CDR3: CANSFRQAHNSPLHF
length: 14; V: TRBV9; J: TRBJ2-7; CDR3: CASSPGQGDYEQYF
length: 15; V: TRBV5-1; J: TRBJ2-7; CDR3: CASSGASGGSDEQYF
length: 15; V: TRBV23-1; J: TRBJ1-1; CDR3: CASSQSRLRYAEAFF
length: 12; V: TRBV2; J: TRBJ1-2; CDR3: CASSVGNYGYTF
length: 15; V: TRBV6-2/TRBV6-3; J: TRBJ2-7; CDR3: CASSTPPQGYYEQYF
length: 15; V: TRBV5-5; J: TRBJ1-4; CDR3: CASSQVRDSNEKLFF
length: 14; V: TRBV6-2/TRBV6-3; J: TRBJ2-7; CDR3: CASSARDLSYEQYF
length: 14; V: TRBV5-5; J: TRBJ1-6; CDR3: CASSFPGGNSPLHF
length: 13; V: TRBV29-1; J: TRBJ2-7; CDR3: CSVTRGISYEQYF
length: 13; V: TRBV6-5; J: TRBJ1-1; CDR3: CASSWDKLREAFF
length: 14; V: TRBV11-2; J: TRBJ1-6; CDR3: CASSLARVNSPLHF
length: 17; V: TRBV7-2; J: TRBJ2-7; CDR3: CASSFLTSGGFPYEQYF
length: 13; V: TRBV6-5; J: TRBJ1-2; CDR3: CASSYGTGGGYTF
length: 18; V: TRBV10-2; J: TRBJ1-2; CDR3: CASRLTGGGRKESYGYTF
length: 16; V: TRBV3-1/TRBV3-2; J: TRBJ1-2; CDR3: CASSQQGTGGDYGYTF
length: 15; V: TRBV7-9; J: TRBJ2-3; CDR3: CASSPWTGGKDTQYF
length: 13; V: TRBV28; J: TRBJ1-3; CDR3: CASSQTVRNTIYF
length: 15; V: TRBV2; J: TRBJ1-5; CDR3: CASGTSTVPNQPQHF
length: 15; V: TRBV19; J: TRBJ1-4; CDR3: CASSSRDTTNEKLFF
length: 11; V: TRBV19; J: TRBJ1-2; CDR3: CASSMQDGYTF